The T cell receptor (beta chain) described here comes from a study of vaccination effects on CD4 cells after COVID-19. Assay used: immunoSEQ multiplex PCR; TCRdb lists only in-frame clones, some missing. The sample carries tens of thousands of clones, less than 80% recorded once. This clone occurred once. Its antigen is unidentified. Antigen-specific CD4+ T cells were first expanded with viral peptide pools by the ViraFEST assay and only then sequenced. Researchers isolated CD4+ T cells once approximately eleven days of culture had elapsed. Each person got two doses of an mRNA SARS-CoV-2 vaccine, BNT162b2 or mRNA-1273. V was trimmed by 6 bases and J by 0 bases, leaving 6 bases between them. Germline V gives CDR1 LNHDA, CDR2 SQIVND (reference sequence). CDR3 size: 14 residues.

The source was CD4+ T cells from PBMCs cultured with HCoV-OC43 spike peptides, collected after COVID-19 vaccination. The subset is: HCoV-OC43 spike overlapping peptide pool stimulation. The chain links TRBV19 to TRBJ1-6; D ambiguous. The TCR was taken from a human donor who received a COVID-19 vaccine. In DNA form, the CDR3 reads TGTGCCAGTAGCCCTAGCTCCTATAATTCACCCCTCCACTTT. This codes for CASSPSSYNSPLHF.